This is a list of T cell receptor beta chains from one sample in a study of metastatic and nonmetastatic thyroid tumors. TCRdb called clones again from the PCR reads with MiXCR. Here the sample spans about 33,000 clones, about a sixth being singletons. The specimen was blood. The receptor set was obtained from a female donor with papillary thyroid cancer or a benign thyroid nodule (not recorded which). Some clones in this sample may be carry-over from other donors' samples. Each CDR3 is given with its conserved first and last residue. The D gene is left open where the match is weak. Clone size is shown for a subset of rows, as once, few, many or a class of expanded clone.

j_gene: TRBJ2-1
v_gene: TRBV30
abundance: -
d_gene: -
CDR3aa: CAWSYGELEQFF

j_gene: TRBJ2-2
v_gene: TRBV24-1
abundance: many
d_gene: -
CDR3aa: CATSDLEDRPTGELFF

j_gene: TRBJ1-1
v_gene: TRBV9
abundance: many
d_gene: -
CDR3aa: CASSVQGDTEAFF

j_gene: TRBJ2-7
v_gene: TRBV28
abundance: medium-sized
d_gene: -
CDR3aa: CASSTGIYHEQYF

j_gene: TRBJ2-2
v_gene: TRBV6-2/TRBV6-3
abundance: few
d_gene: -
CDR3aa: CASSYEVGAGELFF

j_gene: TRBJ2-3
v_gene: TRBV30
abundance: many
d_gene: TRBD2
CDR3aa: CAWSGGLAGDTQYF

j_gene: TRBJ2-5
v_gene: TRBV28
abundance: many
d_gene: -
CDR3aa: CASRQETQYF

j_gene: TRBJ2-7
v_gene: TRBV20-1
abundance: -
d_gene: TRBD2
CDR3aa: CSARDRTSGYEQYF

j_gene: TRBJ1-1
v_gene: TRBV9
abundance: many
d_gene: -
CDR3aa: CASSVEPMNTEAFF

j_gene: TRBJ2-7
v_gene: TRBV20-1
abundance: few
d_gene: TRBD2
CDR3aa: CSARASGGVGGQYF

j_gene: TRBJ1-1
v_gene: TRBV5-4
abundance: -
d_gene: -
CDR3aa: CASSLETGVATEAFF

j_gene: TRBJ2-7
v_gene: TRBV5-1
abundance: -
d_gene: -
CDR3aa: CAGSTDLTGTAGEQYF

j_gene: TRBJ2-2
v_gene: TRBV5-6
abundance: few
d_gene: TRBD2
CDR3aa: CASSWRTASGRGAGELFF

j_gene: TRBJ1-1
v_gene: TRBV11-3
abundance: -
d_gene: -
CDR3aa: CANSLGRGNTEAFF

j_gene: TRBJ2-5
v_gene: TRBV7-2
abundance: many
d_gene: TRBD1
CDR3aa: CASSFDREETQYF

j_gene: TRBJ2-1
v_gene: TRBV19
abundance: few
d_gene: -
CDR3aa: CASSMGRAGEQFF

j_gene: TRBJ2-2
v_gene: TRBV20-1
abundance: many
d_gene: TRBD2
CDR3aa: CSARDGTSGPNTGELFF

j_gene: TRBJ2-3
v_gene: TRBV11-2
abundance: -
d_gene: TRBD2
CDR3aa: CASRSVTSGATDTQYF

j_gene: TRBJ2-5
v_gene: TRBV6-2/TRBV6-3
abundance: many
d_gene: -
CDR3aa: CASSRTVAETQYF

j_gene: TRBJ1-3
v_gene: TRBV12-3/TRBV12-4
abundance: -
d_gene: -
CDR3aa: CASSQLVSGNTIYF

j_gene: TRBJ2-7
v_gene: TRBV20-1
abundance: many
d_gene: -
CDR3aa: CSASAVEGDAYEQYF

j_gene: TRBJ2-1
v_gene: TRBV5-1
abundance: -
d_gene: -
CDR3aa: CASSPEWVGGNEQFF

j_gene: TRBJ2-3
v_gene: TRBV11-2
abundance: -
d_gene: -
CDR3aa: CASSLIPLAGTDTQYF

j_gene: TRBJ1-5
v_gene: TRBV20-1
abundance: -
d_gene: -
CDR3aa: CSARSRLRNQPQHF

j_gene: TRBJ2-3
v_gene: TRBV6-1
abundance: many
d_gene: TRBD2
CDR3aa: CASSLLAGSTDTQYF

j_gene: TRBJ2-2
v_gene: TRBV25-1
abundance: -
d_gene: -
CDR3aa: CASSERGGAGTGELFF

j_gene: TRBJ2-5
v_gene: TRBV25-1
abundance: -
d_gene: TRBD1
CDR3aa: CASSEIQGAHGFQYF

j_gene: TRBJ2-3
v_gene: TRBV6-1
abundance: many
d_gene: TRBD1
CDR3aa: CASSEGQGPDTQYF

j_gene: TRBJ2-7
v_gene: TRBV6-5
abundance: medium-sized
d_gene: -
CDR3aa: CASSYGQRTYEQYF

j_gene: TRBJ1-5
v_gene: TRBV6-2/TRBV6-3
abundance: many
d_gene: -
CDR3aa: CASSYEEANQPQHF

j_gene: TRBJ1-1
v_gene: TRBV18
abundance: many
d_gene: -
CDR3aa: CASSSTGETDTEAFF

j_gene: TRBJ1-6
v_gene: TRBV7-3
abundance: many
d_gene: TRBD1
CDR3aa: CASSTAMLTGDNSPLHF

j_gene: TRBJ1-5
v_gene: TRBV7-9
abundance: -
d_gene: -
CDR3aa: CASSLEQGNHPHHF

j_gene: TRBJ1-1
v_gene: TRBV11-3
abundance: -
d_gene: -
CDR3aa: CASSLECTRNTEAFF

j_gene: TRBJ2-3
v_gene: TRBV19
abundance: many
d_gene: TRBD2
CDR3aa: CASSTLAGGPDTQYF

j_gene: TRBJ1-6
v_gene: TRBV12-5
abundance: many
d_gene: -
CDR3aa: CASALVRSPLHF

j_gene: TRBJ1-4
v_gene: TRBV25-1
abundance: many
d_gene: TRBD1
CDR3aa: CASSVPIQGAHEKLFF

j_gene: TRBJ2-7
v_gene: TRBV2
abundance: -
d_gene: TRBD2
CDR3aa: CASRARISGDYEKYF

j_gene: TRBJ2-7
v_gene: TRBV10-2
abundance: few
d_gene: TRBD2
CDR3aa: CASADAGGSYYEQYF

j_gene: TRBJ1-1
v_gene: TRBV6-1
abundance: few
d_gene: -
CDR3aa: CARNTGETGTEAFF

j_gene: TRBJ1-4
v_gene: TRBV19
abundance: many
d_gene: TRBD1
CDR3aa: CASSIFPGQGKEKLFF

j_gene: TRBJ2-7
v_gene: TRBV20-1
abundance: many
d_gene: TRBD2
CDR3aa: CSKPGTTDYEQYF